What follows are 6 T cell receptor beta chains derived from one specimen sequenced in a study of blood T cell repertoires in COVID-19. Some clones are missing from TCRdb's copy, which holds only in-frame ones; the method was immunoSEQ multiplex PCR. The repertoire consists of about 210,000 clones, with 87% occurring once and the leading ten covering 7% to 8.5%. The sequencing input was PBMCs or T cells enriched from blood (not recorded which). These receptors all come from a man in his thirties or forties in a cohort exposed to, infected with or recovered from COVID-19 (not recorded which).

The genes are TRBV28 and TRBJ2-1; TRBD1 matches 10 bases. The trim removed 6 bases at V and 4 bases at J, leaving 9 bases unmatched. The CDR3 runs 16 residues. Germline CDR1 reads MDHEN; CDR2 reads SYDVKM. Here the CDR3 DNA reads TGTGCCAGCAGCGTTAAGACAGGGGGCCGATACAATGAGCAGTTCTTC. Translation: CASSVKTGGRYNEQFF.

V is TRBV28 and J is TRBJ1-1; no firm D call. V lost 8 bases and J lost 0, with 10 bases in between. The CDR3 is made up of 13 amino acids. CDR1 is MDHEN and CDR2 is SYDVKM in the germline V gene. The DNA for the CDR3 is TGTGCCAGCGCCCCTAGCATGAACACTGAAGCTTTCTTT. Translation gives CASAPSMNTEAFF.

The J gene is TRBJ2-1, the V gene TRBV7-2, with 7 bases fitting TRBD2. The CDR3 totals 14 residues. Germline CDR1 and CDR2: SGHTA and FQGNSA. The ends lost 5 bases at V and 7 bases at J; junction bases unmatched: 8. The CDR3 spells CASSPLKLANEQFF. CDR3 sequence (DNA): TGTGCCAGCAGCCCGCTTAAACTAGCGAATGAGCAGTTCTTC.

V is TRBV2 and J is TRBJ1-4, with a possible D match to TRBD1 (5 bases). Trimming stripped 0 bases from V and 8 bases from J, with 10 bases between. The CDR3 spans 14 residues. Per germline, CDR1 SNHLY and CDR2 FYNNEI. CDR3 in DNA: TGTGCCAGCAGTGAAGCGGCAGGGTTCGAAAAACTGTTTTTT. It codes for CASSEAAGFEKLFF.

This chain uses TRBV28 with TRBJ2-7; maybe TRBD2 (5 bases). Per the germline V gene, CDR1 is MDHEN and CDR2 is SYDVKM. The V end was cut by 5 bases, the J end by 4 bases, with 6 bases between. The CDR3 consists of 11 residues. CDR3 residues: CASSRRYEQYF. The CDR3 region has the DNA TGTGCCAGCAGTCGGAGGTACGAGCAGTACTTC.

The CDR3 is CASSVTGVNEKLFF. CDR3 in DNA: TGCGCCAGCAGCGTGACAGGGGTTAATGAAAAACTGTTTTTT. The chain employs TRBV5-1 and TRBJ1-4; 8 nucleotides line up with TRBD1. CDR1 SGHRS and CDR2 YFSETQ come from the germline V gene. This CDR3 has 14 amino acids. Unmatched junction bases numbered 3, after V lost 4 bases and J lost 4 bases.